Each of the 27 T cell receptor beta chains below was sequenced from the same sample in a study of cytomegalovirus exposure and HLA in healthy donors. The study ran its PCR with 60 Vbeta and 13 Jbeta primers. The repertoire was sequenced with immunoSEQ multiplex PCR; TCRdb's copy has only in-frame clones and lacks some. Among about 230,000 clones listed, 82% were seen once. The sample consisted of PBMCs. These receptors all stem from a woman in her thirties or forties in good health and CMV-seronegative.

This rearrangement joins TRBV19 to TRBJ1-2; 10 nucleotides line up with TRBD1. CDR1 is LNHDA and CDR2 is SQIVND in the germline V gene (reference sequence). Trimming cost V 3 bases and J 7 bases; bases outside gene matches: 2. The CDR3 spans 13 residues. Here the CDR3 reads CASSIGTGAGYTF. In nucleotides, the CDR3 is TGTGCCAGTAGTATCGGGACAGGGGCTGGCTACACCTTC.

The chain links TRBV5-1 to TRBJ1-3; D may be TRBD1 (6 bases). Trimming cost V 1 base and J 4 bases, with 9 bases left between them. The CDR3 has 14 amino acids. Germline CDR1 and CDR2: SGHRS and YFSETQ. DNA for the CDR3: TGCGCCAGCAGCTTGTCAGGGGACGGAAACACCATATATTTT. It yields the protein CASSLSGDGNTIYF.

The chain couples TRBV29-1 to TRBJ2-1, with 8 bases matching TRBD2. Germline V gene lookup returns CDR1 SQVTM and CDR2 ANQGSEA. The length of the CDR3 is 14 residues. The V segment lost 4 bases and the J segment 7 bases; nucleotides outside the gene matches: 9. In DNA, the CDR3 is TGCAGCGTTGTTGAGGGACTAGTCAAAAATGAGCAGTTCTTC. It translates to CSVVEGLVKNEQFF.

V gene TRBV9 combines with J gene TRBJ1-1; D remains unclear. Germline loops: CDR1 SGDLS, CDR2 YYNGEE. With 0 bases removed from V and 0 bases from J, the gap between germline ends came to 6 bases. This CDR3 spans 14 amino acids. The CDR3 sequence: CASSVAQVNTEAFF. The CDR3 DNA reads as TGTGCCAGCAGCGTAGCCCAGGTGAACACTGAAGCTTTCTTT.

CDR3 nucleotides: TGTGCCAGCAGCTTAACGGGGTACCAAGAGACCCAGTACTTC. It codes for CASSLTGYQETQYF. V and J are TRBV13 and TRBJ2-5; the D gene is possibly TRBD2 (5 bases). The CDR3 spans 14 residues. The germline CDR1 and CDR2 sequences are PRHDT and FYEKMQ (reference sequence). V dropped 2 bases and J dropped 0 bases, with 7 bases sitting between them.

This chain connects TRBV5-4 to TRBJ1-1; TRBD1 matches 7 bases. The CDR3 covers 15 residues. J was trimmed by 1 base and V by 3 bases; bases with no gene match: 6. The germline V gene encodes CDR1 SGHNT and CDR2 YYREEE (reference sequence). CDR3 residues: CASSSATGTNTEAFF. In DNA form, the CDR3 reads TGTGCCAGCAGCTCTGCGACAGGGACGAACACTGAAGCTTTCTTT.

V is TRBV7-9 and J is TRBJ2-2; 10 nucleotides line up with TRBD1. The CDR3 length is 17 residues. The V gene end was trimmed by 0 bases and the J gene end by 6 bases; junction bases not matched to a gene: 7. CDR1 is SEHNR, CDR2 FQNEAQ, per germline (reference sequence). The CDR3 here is CASSLAAGQGLAGELFF. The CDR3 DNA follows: TGTGCCAGCAGCTTAGCGGCGGGACAGGGGTTAGCCGGGGAGCTGTTTTTT.

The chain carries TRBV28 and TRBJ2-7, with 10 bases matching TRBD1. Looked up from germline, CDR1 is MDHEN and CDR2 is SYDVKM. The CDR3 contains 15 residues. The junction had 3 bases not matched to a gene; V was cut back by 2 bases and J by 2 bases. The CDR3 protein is CASSLIGTGAYEQYF. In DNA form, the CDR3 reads TGTGCCAGCAGTTTAATAGGGACAGGGGCCTACGAGCAGTACTTC. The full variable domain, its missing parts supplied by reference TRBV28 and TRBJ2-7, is DVKVTQSSRYLVKRTGEKVFLECVQDMDHENMFWYRQDPGLGLRLIYFSYDVKMKEKGDIPEGYSVSREKKERFSLILESASTNQTSMYLCASSLIGTGAYEQYFGPGTRLTVT.

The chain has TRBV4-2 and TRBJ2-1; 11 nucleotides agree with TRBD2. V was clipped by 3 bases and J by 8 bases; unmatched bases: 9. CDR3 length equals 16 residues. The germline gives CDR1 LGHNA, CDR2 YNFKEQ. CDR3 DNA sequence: TGTGCCAGCAGCCAGCTTAGCGGGGGGGCCGAGGATGAGCAGTTCTTC. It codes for CASSQLSGGAEDEQFF.

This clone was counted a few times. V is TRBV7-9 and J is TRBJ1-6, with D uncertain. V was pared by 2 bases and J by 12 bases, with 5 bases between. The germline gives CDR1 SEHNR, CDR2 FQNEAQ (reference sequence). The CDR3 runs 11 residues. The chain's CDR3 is CASSLLEPLHF. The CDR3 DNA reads TGTGCCAGCAGCTTACTAGAACCCCTCCACTTT.

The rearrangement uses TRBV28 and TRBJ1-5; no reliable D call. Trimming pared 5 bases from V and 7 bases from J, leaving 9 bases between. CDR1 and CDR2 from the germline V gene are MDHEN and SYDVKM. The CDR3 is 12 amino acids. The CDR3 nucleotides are TGTGCCAGCAGTCAAGCGAGCCAGCCCCAGCATTTT. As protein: CASSQASQPQHF.

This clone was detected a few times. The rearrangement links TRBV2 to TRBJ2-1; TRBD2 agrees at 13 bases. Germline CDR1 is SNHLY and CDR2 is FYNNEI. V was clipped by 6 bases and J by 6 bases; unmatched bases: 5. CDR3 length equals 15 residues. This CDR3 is CASRVTSGGANEQFF. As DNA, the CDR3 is TGTGCCAGCAGGGTAACTAGCGGGGGGGCCAATGAGCAGTTCTTC.

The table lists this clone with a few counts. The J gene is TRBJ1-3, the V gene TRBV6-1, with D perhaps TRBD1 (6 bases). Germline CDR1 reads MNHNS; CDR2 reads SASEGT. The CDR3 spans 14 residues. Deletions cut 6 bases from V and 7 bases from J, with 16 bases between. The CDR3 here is CASSPGQIGNTIYF. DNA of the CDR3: TGTGCCAGCAGCCCCGGACAGATCGGGAACACCATATATTTT.

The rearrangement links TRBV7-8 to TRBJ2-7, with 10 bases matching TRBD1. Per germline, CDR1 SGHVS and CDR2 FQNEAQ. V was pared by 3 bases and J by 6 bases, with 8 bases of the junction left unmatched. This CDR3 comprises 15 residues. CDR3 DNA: TGTGCCAGCAGCTTTAGCCACGGACAGGGGGTCGAGCAGTACTTC. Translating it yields CASSFSHGQGVEQYF.

This CDR3 reads CASSLGQGITEAFF. CDR3 DNA: TGTGCCAGCAGCCTAGGACAGGGCATTACTGAAGCTTTCTTT. The chain recombines TRBV14 with TRBJ1-1; the match to TRBD1 covers 8 bases. V trimming: 4 bases; J trimming: 5 bases; junction bases outside the gene matches: 6. Germline CDR1 is SGHDN and CDR2 is FVKESK. The CDR3 extends over 14 amino acids.

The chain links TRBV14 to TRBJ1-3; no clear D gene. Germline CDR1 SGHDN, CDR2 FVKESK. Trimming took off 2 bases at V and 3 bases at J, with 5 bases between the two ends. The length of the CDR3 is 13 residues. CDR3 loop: CASSQPDGNTIYF. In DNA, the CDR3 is TGTGCCAGCAGCCAACCAGATGGAAACACCATATATTTT.

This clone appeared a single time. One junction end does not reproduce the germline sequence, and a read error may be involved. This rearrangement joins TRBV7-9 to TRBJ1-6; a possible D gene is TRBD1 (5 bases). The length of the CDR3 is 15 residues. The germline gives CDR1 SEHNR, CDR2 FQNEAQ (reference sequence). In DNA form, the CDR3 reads TGTTCCAGCAGCCCGCTCGGCGGCGGGGGTTCACCCCTCCACTTT. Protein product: CSSSPLGGGGSPLHF.

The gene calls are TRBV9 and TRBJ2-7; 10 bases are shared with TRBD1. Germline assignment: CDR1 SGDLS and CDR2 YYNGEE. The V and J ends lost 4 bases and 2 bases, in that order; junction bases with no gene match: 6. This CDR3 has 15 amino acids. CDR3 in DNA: TGTGCCAGCAGCCTAGGACAGGGGGGAACCTACGAGCAGTACTTC. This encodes CASSLGQGGTYEQYF.

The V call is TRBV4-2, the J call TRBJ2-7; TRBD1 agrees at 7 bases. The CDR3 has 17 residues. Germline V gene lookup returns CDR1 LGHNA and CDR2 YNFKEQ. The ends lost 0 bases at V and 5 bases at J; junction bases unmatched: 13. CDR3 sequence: CASSQEPVDREDDEQYF. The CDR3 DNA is TGTGCCAGCAGCCAAGAACCCGTTGACAGGGAAGACGACGAGCAGTACTTC.

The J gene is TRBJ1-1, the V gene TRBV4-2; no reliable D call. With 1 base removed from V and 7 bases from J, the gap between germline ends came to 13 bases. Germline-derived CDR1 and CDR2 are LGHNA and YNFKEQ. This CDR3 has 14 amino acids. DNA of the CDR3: TGTGCCAGCAGCCAAGCTCCCGGGGTGGGTGAAGCTTTCTTT. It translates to CASSQAPGVGEAFF.

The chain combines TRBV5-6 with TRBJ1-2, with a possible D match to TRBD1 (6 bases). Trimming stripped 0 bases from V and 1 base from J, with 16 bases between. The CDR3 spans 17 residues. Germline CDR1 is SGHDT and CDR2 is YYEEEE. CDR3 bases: TGTGCCAGCAGCTTGGCGGCAGGGGAGTTCTTTAACTATGGCTACACCTTC. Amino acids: CASSLAAGEFFNYGYTF. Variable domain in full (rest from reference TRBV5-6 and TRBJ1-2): DAGVTQSPTHLIKTRGQQVTLRCSPKSGHDTVSWYQQALGQGPQFIFQYYEEEERQRGNFPDRFSGHQFPNYSSELNVNALLLGDSALYLCASSLAAGEFFNYGYTFGSGTRLTVV.

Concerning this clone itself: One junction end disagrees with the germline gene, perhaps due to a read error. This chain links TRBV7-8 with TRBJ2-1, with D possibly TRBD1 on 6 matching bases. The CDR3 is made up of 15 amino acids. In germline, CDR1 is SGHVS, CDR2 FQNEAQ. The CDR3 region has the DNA TGTGCCAGCAGCTCCTGGACAGCCTCCAACAATGAGCAGTTCTTC. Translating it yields CASSSWTASNNEQFF.

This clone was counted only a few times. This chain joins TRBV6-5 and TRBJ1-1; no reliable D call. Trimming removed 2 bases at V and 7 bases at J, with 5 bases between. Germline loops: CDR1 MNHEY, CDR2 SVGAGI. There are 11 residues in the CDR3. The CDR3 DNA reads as TGTGCCAGCAGTTACGCGTATGAAGCTTTCTTT. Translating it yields CASSYAYEAFF.

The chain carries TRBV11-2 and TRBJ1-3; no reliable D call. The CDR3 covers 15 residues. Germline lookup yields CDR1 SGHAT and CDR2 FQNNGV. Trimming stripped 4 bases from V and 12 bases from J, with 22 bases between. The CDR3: CASSSPRLGGGNIYF. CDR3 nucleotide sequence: TGTGCCAGCAGCTCGCCTCGCCTCGGTGGCGGAAACATATATTTT. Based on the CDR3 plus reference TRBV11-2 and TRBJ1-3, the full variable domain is EAGVAQSPRYKIIEKRQSVAFWCNPISGHATLYWYQQILGQGPKLLIQFQNNGVVDDSQLPKDRFSAERLKGVDSTLKIQPAKLEDSAVYLCASSSPRLGGGNIYFGEGSWLTVV.

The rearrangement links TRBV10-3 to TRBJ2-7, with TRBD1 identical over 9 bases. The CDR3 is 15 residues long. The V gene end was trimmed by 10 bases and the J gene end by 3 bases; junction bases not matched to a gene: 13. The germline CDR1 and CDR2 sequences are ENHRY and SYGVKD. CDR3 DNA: TGTGCCACCCGACCCCCGGGACAGGGAATCTACGAGCAGTACTTC. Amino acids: CATRPPGQGIYEQYF.

The CDR3 nucleotides read TGTGCCAGCAGCTCGAGACAGGGGTTAGGGGCGAACACCGGGGAGCTGTTTTTT. Protein: CASSSRQGLGANTGELFF. The chain is built from TRBV7-6 and TRBJ2-2, with TRBD1 matching over 8 bases. V shed 4 bases, J shed 0 bases, and the junction held 10 bases outside the gene matches. The CDR3 totals 18 residues. Germline V gene sequence: CDR1 SGHVS, CDR2 FNYEAQ.

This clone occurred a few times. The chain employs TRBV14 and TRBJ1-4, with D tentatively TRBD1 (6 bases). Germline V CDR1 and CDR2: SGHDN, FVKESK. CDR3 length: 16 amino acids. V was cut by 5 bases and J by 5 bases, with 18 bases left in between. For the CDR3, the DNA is TGTGCCAGCAGCGCGGGGGGAACAGGGTGGAATGAAAAACTGTTTTTT. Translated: CASSAGGTGWNEKLFF.